This T cell receptor (beta chain) is from a study of T cells after posttransplantation cyclophosphamide (dated by TCRdb to the mid-2010s). Notes on the research overall: The study tracked T cell repertoire reconstitution by TRB sequencing after myeloablative bone marrow transplantation using posttransplantation cyclophosphamide as GVHD prophylaxis. Antigen receptor sequencing was done on samples from a few dozen PTCy-treated patients and from around 15 related bone marrow donors of those patients. Blood from all 34 PTCy patients with 1-year posttransplant specimens was subjected to TRB sequencing. In 3 patients, up to roughly 3 additional blood samples taken between 2 and 5.2 years after transplant also underwent TRB sequencing, as did pretransplant blood from several patients. Because TRA and TRB clonality correlated tightly in 9 samples, the subsequent TCR analyses were limited to TRB only. Public TRB sequences were checked against a database of over 3,600 sequences associated with responses to pathogens, tumor antigens, self-antigens and alloantigens.

With regard to this clone: Its antigen target is currently unknown. Base qualities are missing; no much larger clone stands one base away.

The sample's treatment or condition label, decoded: high-dose cyclophosphamide on days +3 and +4 as single-agent GVHD prophylaxis. Busulfan and fludarabine conditioning, a related or unrelated marrow graft, and cyclophosphamide on days +3 and +4 were given to PTCy patients. PTCy-treated patients were drawn from a prospective multi-institutional clinical trial. Peripheral blood and bone marrow mononuclear cells were isolated by Ficoll-Hypaque density centrifugation and cryopreserved. TRB sequencing was run on genomic DNA with either the immunoSEQ assay at survey resolution or the hsTCRB kit. The study's processing was this. The immunoSEQ software handled initial read processing, and the LymphoSeq R package was used for repertoire analyses. Clonality was calculated as 1 minus normalized Shannon entropy, and the Gini coefficient was also calculated for each TRB dataset. Phenotypes of unsorted samples were inferred by mapping TRB sequences from sorted subsets of the recipient or donor onto unsorted samples of the same recipient. Held by TCRdb, this immuneACCESS table contains in-frame sequences only and omits some clones. Under half of the omission traces to an unresolved V gene where checked; the cause of the rest is unknown. The D gene and trimming were derived from the DNA, and the V and J assignments and clone size from that table. A total of some 6,900 clones appear in this sample, about 90% of them only once. The top ten clones comprise approximately 13% of the sample.

Summary of the overall study and its limitations: Across a few dozen patients, TRB clonality was highly associated with recipient CMV seropositivity and CMV reactivation, and diversity in PTCy patients was similar to diversity in CNI/methotrexate controls. The TRB repertoires of T cells infiltrating skin or GI tract showed only limited overlap with the TRB repertoires of T cells in blood. At 1-2 months, donor-recipient similarity was low but rose over the first year, and the later blood repertoires were often dominated by donor CD8+ memory clones.

The germline V gene supplies CDR1 SGHRS and CDR2 YFSETQ. Trimming at the junction amounts to 6 bases on V and 8 bases on J, and the germline ends lie 11 bases apart. The CDR3 sequence holds 11 residues, the cysteine and phenylalanine included. Only the CDR3 DNA stays, 33 bases, in frame from base 1. The sample here was PBMCs, taken approximately 1,500 days after allogeneic stem cell transplant with posttransplant cyclophosphamide. The sequence links TRBV5-1 to TRBJ1-1; no D gene is confidently identified. The TCR sequence derives from a female patient in her fifties who received an allogeneic stem cell transplant from a related donor, was CMV-positive, and had no GVHD. Following transplantation, part of the T cell population may be supplied by the graft donor rather than the patient. The CDR3 region has the sequence CASNLGLEAFF. In nucleotides, the sequence is TGCGCCAGCAACCTCGGACTGGAAGCTTTCTTT.